This is a list of T cell receptor beta chains from one sample in a study of control samples from healthy donors and cancer patients. Using immunoSEQ multiplex PCR, the repertoire was profiled, and TCRdb retains in-frame clones only, with some absent. The profile shows some 99,000 clones, approximately 90% of them singletons. The sequencing sample was made of blood. The source is a human donor in good health. The donor label of this sample is uncertain. Each CDR3 is given with its conserved first and last residue. D genes are given only for firm matches. For some rows the clone size is stated as once, few or many, or as a class when expanded; others skip it.

.	TRBV6-5	12	.	TRBJ2-7	CASSTGSYEQYF	TGTGCCAGCTCCACAGGATCCTACGAGCAGTACTTC
.	TRBV19	17	.	TRBJ2-3	CASSIDNGHTTAGTQYF	TGTGCCAGTAGTATAGATAACGGACACACAACAGCAGGGACGCAGTATTTT
.	TRBV6-5	14	.	TRBJ1-5	CASSLRTGNQPQHF	TGTGCCAGCAGTTTACGGACAGGCAATCAGCCCCAGCATTTT
.	TRBV2	14	TRBD1	TRBJ1-5	CASRRDSPNQPQHF	TGTGCCAGCAGGCGGGACAGTCCCAATCAGCCCCAGCATTTT
once	TRBV7-9	13	.	TRBJ1-1	CASSLGESTEAFF	TGTGCCAGCAGCTTAGGGGAAAGCACTGAAGCTTTCTTT
.	TRBV9	16	TRBD1	TRBJ1-3	CASSVDPGTGRNTIYF	TGTGCCAGCAGCGTAGACCCCGGGACAGGACGAAACACCATATATTTT
.	TRBV6-6	15	TRBD1	TRBJ1-2	CASSSPGQGRYGYTF	TGTGCCAGCAGTTCTCCGGGACAGGGGCGCTATGGCTACACCTTC
.	TRBV5-1	15	.	TRBJ2-1	CASSLLGRTGQEQFF	TGCGCCAGCAGCCTTCTGGGGCGCACGGGCCAGGAGCAGTTCTTC
.	TRBV9	14	.	TRBJ2-1	CASSGPVMYNEQFF	TGTGCCAGCAGCGGCCCTGTCATGTACAATGAGCAGTTCTTC
.	TRBV7-9	16	.	TRBJ2-3	CASSLRVGGVSDTQYF	TGTGCCAGCAGCTTACGTGTCGGGGGTGTGTCAGATACGCAGTATTTT
.	TRBV29-1	10	.	TRBJ1-3	CSGGGDTIYF	TGCAGCGGCGGAGGGGACACCATATATTTT
.	TRBV5-1	14	TRBD1	TRBJ2-3	CASSTGQGTDTQYF	TGCGCCAGCAGTACGGGACAGGGAACAGATACGCAGTATTTT
few	TRBV4-2	16	.	TRBJ1-3	CASSQEEGVGGNTIYF	TGTGCCAGCAGCCAAGAGGAGGGGGTAGGGGGAAACACCATATATTTT
.	TRBV6-5	14	.	TRBJ1-6	CASSPGVGNSPLHF	TGTGCCAGCAGTCCGGGGGTGGGTAATTCACCCCTCCACTTT
.	TRBV27	14	.	TRBJ1-6	CASSLAIVNSPLHF	TGTGCCAGCAGTTTAGCAATAGTTAATTCACCCCTCCACTTT
.	TRBV7-9	16	TRBD1	TRBJ1-2	CASSDHGTGGFYGYTF	TGTGCCAGCAGCGATCACGGGACAGGGGGTTTCTATGGCTACACCTTC
.	TRBV10-3	14	TRBD1	TRBJ1-2	CAISEDRGNYGYTF	TGTGCCATCAGTGAGGACAGGGGTAACTATGGCTACACCTTC
once	TRBV9	15	TRBD1	TRBJ1-6	CASSPGTGFNSPLHF	TGTGCCAGCTCCCCCGGGACAGGGTTCAATTCACCCCTCCACTTT
.	TRBV6-5	15	TRBD1	TRBJ2-1	CASSIRTGNLNEQFF	TGTGCCAGCAGCATCAGGACAGGAAATCTAAATGAGCAGTTCTTC
.	TRBV4-1	15	.	TRBJ1-3	CASSQDRQKRNTIYF	TGCGCCAGCAGCCAAGACCGTCAAAAAAGAAACACCATATATTTT